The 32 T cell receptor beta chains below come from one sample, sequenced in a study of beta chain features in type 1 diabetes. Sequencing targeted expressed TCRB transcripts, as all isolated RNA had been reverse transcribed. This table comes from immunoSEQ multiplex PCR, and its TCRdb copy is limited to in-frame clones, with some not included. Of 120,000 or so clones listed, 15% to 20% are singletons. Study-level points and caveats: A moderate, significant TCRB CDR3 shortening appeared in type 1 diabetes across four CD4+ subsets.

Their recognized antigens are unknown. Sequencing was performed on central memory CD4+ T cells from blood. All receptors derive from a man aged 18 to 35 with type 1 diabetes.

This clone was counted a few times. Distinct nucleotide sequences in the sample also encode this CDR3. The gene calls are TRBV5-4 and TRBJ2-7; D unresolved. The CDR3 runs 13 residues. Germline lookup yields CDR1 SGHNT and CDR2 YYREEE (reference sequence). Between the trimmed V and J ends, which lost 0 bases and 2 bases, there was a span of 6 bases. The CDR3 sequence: CASSLGLPYEQYF. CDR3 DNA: TGTGCCAGCAGCTTGGGGCTCCCCTACGAGCAGTACTTC.

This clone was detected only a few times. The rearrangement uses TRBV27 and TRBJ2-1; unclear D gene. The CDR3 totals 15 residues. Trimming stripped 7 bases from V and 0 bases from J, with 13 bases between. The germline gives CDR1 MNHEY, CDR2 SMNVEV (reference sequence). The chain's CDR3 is CASTLRESSYNEQFF. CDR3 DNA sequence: TGTGCCAGCACCTTACGCGAGAGCTCCTACAATGAGCAGTTCTTC.

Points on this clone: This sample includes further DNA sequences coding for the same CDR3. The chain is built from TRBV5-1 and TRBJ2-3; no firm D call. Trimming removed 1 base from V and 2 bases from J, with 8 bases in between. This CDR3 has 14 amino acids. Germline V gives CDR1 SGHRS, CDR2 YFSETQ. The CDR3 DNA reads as TGCGCCAGCAGCTTGCGGACCTACACAGATACGCAGTATTTT. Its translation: CASSLRTYTDTQYF.

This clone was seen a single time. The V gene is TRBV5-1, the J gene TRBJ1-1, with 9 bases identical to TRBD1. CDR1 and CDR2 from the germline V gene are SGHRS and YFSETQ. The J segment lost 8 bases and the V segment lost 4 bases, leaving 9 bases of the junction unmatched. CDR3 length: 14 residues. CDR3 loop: CASSPAGTGKEAFF. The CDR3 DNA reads TGCGCCAGCAGCCCTGCCGGGACAGGGAAAGAAGCTTTCTTT.

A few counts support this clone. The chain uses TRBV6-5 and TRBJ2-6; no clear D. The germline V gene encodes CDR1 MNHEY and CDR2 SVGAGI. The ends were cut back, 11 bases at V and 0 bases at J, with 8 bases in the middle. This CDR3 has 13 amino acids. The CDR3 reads CAHSSSGANVLTF. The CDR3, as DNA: TGTGCCCACTCGTCCTCTGGGGCCAACGTCCTGACTTTC.

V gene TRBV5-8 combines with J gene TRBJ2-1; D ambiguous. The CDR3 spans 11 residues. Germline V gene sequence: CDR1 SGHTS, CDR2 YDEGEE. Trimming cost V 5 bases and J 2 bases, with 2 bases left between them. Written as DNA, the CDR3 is TGTGCCAGCAGGGCCTACAATGAGCAGTTCTTC. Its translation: CASRAYNEQFF.

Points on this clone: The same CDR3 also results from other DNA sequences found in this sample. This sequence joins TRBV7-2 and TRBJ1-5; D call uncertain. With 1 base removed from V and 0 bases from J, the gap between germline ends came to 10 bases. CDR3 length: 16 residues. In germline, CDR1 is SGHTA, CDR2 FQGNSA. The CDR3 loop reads CASSLGTAYSNQPQHF. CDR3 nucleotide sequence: TGTGCCAGCAGCTTAGGTACAGCTTATAGCAATCAGCCCCAGCATTTT. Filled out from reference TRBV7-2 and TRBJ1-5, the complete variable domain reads GAGVSQSPSNKVTEKGKDVELRCDPISGHTALYWYRQSLGQGLEFLIYFQGNSAPDKSGLPSDRFSAERTGGSVSTLTIQRTQQEDSAVYLCASSLGTAYSNQPQHFGDGTRLSIL.

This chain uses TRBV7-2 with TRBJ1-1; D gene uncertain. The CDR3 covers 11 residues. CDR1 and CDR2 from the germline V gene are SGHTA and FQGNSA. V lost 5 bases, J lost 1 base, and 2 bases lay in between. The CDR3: CASSQNTEAFF. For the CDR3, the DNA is TGTGCCAGCAGCCAGAACACTGAAGCTTTCTTT.

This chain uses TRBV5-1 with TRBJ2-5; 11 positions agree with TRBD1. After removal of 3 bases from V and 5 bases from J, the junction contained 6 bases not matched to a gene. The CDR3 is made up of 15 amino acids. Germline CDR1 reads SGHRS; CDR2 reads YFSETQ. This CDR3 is CASSYGQGAQETQYF. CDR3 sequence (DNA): TGCGCCAGCAGCTACGGACAGGGGGCTCAGGAGACCCAGTACTTC.

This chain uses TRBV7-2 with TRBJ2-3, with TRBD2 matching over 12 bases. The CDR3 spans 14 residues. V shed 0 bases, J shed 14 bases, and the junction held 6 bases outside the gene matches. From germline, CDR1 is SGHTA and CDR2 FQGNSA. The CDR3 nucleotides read TGTGCCAGCAGCTTAGCGTCTAGCGGGGGGGCAAGGTATTTT. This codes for CASSLASSGGARYF.

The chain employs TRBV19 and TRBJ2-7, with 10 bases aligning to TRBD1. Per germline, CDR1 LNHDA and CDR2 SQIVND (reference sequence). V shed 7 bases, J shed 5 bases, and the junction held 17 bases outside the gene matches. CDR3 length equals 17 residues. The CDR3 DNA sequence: TGTGCCAGTACCCCCCGCGGATCCGGGACAGGGGTCAACGAGCAGTACTTC. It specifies CASTPRGSGTGVNEQYF.

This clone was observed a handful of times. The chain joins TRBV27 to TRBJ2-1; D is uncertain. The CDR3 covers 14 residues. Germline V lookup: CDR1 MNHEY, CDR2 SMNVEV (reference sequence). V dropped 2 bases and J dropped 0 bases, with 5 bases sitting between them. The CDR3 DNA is TGTGCCAGCAGTTTAAAAAGCTCCTACAATGAGCAGTTCTTC. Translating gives CASSLKSSYNEQFF.

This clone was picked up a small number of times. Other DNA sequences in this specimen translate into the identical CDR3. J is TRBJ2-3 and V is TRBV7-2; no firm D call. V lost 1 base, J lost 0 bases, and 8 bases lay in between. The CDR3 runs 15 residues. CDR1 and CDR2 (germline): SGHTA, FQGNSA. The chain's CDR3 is CASSLEYLSTDTQYF. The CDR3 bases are TGTGCCAGCAGCTTAGAGTACCTAAGCACAGATACGCAGTATTTT.

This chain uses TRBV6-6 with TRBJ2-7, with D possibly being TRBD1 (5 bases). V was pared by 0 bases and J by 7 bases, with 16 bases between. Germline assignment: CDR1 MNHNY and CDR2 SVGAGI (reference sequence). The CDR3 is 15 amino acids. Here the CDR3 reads CASSYSATVGREQYF. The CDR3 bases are TGTGCCAGCAGTTACTCGGCGACAGTAGGAAGGGAGCAGTACTTC.

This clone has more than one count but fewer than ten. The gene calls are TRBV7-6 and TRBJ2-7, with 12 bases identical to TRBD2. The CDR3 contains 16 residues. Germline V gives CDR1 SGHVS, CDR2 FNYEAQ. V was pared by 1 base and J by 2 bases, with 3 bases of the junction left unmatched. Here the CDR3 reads CASSLGTSGAPYEQYF. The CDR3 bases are TGTGCCAGCAGCTTAGGGACTAGCGGGGCCCCCTACGAGCAGTACTTC. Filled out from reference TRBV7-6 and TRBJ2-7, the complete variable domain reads GAGVSQSPRYKVTKRGQDVALRCDPISGHVSLYWYRQALGQGPEFLTYFNYEAQQDKSGLPNDRFSAERPEGSISTLTIQRTEQRDSAMYRCASSLGTSGAPYEQYFGPGTRLTVT.

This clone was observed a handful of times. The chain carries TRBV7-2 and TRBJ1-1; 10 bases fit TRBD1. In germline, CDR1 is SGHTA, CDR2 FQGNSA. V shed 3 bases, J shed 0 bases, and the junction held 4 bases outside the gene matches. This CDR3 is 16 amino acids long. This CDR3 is CASSLAGQGVNTEAFF. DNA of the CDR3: TGTGCCAGCAGCTTGGCCGGACAGGGGGTGAACACTGAAGCTTTCTTT.

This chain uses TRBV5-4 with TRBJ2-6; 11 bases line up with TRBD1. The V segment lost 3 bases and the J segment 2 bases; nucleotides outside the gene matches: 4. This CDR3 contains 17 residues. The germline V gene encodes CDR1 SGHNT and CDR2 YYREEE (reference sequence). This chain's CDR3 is CASSYGQGAPGANVLTF. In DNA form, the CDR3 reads TGTGCCAGCAGCTACGGACAGGGGGCCCCTGGGGCCAACGTCCTGACTTTC.

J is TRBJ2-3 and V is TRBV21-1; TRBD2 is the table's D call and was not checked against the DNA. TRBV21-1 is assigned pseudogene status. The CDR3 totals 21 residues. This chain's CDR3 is CASSKALARTINFYPTDTQYF. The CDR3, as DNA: TGTGCCAGCAGCAAAGCGCTGGCTAGGACTATCAATTTCTACCCCACAGATACGCAGTATTTT.

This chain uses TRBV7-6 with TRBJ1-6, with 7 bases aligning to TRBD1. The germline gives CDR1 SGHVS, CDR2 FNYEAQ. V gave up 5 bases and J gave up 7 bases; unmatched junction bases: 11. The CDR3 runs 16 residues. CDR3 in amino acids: CASSPSGQTKNSPLHF. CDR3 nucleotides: TGTGCCAGCAGCCCTTCGGGACAGACTAAAAATTCACCCCTCCACTTT.

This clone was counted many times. The CDR3 is CASRRQSSYNEQFF. CDR3 coding DNA: TGCGCCAGCAGACGACAGAGTTCCTACAATGAGCAGTTCTTC. V is TRBV4-1 and J is TRBJ2-1, with a weak D call TRBD1 (5 bases). CDR1 and CDR2 from the germline V gene are MGHRA and YSYEKL. Trimming left V 6 bases short and J 1 base short, with 10 bases between. This CDR3 has 14 amino acids.

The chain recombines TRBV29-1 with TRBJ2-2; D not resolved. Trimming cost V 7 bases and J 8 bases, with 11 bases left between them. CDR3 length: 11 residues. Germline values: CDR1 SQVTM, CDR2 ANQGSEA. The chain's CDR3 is CSAADQGELFF. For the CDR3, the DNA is TGCAGCGCCGCCGACCAAGGGGAGCTGTTTTTT.

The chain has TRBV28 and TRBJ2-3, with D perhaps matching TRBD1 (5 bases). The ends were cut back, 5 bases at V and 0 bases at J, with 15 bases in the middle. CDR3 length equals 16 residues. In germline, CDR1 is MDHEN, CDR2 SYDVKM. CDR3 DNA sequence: TGTGCCAGCAGTGGGGCTAAGGCTACTAGCACAGATACGCAGTATTTT. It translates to CASSGAKATSTDTQYF.

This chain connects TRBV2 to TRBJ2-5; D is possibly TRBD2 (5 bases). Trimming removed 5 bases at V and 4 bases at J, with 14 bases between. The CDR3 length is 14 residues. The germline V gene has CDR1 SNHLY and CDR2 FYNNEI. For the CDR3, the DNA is TGTGCCAGCAGTACACCGACCGCGGGAGAGACCCAGTACTTC. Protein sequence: CASSTPTAGETQYF.

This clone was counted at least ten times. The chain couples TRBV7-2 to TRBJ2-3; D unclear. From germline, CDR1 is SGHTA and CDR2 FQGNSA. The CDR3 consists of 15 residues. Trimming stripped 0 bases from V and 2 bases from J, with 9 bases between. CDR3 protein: CASSLAPRYTDTQYF. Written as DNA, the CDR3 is TGTGCCAGCAGCTTAGCGCCACGGTACACAGATACGCAGTATTTT.

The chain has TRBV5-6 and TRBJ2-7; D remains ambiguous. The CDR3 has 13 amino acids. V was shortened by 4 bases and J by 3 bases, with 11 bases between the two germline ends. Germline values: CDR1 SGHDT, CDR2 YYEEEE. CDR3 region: CASSLGLNYEQYF. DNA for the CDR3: TGTGCCAGCAGCCTTGGGCTAAACTACGAGCAGTACTTC.

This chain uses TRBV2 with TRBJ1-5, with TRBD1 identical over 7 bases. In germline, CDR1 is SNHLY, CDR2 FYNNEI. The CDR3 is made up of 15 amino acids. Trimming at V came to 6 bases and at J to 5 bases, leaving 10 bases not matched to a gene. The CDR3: CASSALTGSYQPQHF. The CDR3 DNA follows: TGTGCCAGCAGCGCCTTGACAGGGAGTTATCAGCCCCAGCATTTT.

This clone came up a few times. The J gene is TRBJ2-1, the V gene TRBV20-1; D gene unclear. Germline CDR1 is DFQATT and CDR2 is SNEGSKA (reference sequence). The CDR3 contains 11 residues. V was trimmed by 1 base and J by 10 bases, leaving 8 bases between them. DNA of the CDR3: TGCAGTGCTAGAGGCCAGGAAGAGCAGTTCTTC. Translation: CSARGQEEQFF.

CDR3 sequence: CASSSRRDGTQYF. The DNA of the CDR3 is TGTGCCAGCAGCTCGAGACGGGACGGGACCCAGTACTTC. The chain employs TRBV7-2 and TRBJ2-5; D may match TRBD1 or TRBD2 (5 bases each). Germline V gene data show CDR1 as SGHTA and CDR2 as FQGNSA. The V end lost 4 bases, the J end lost 7 bases, and 13 bases lay between the germline ends. The length of the CDR3 is 13 residues.

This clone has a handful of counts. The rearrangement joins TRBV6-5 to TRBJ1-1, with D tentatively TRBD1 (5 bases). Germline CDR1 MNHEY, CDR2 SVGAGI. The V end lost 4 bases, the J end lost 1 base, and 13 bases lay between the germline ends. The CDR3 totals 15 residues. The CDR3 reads CASSSRGGKNTEAFF. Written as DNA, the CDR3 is TGTGCCAGCAGTTCCCGGGGGGGAAAGAACACTGAAGCTTTCTTT.

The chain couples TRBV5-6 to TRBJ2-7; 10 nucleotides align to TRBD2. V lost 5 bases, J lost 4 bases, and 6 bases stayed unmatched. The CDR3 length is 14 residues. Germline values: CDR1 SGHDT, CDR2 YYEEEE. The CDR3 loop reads CASSRTSGSYEQYF. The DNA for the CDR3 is TGTGCCAGCAGTCGGACTAGCGGCAGTTACGAGCAGTACTTC.

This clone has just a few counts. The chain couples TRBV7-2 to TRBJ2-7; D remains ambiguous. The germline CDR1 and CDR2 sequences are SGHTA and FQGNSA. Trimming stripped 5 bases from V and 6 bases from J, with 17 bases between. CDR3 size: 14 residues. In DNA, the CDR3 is TGTGCCAGCAGCCAACCCTGGCAGTTCTCCGAGCAGTACTTC. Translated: CASSQPWQFSEQYF.

This chain's CDR3 is CASSLKGQNSPLHF. CDR3 nucleotides: TGTGCCAGCAGCTTAAAGGGACAGAATTCACCCCTCCACTTT. This rearrangement joins TRBV7-2 to TRBJ1-6; 7 bases fit TRBD1. V shed 2 bases, J shed 7 bases, and the junction held 2 bases outside the gene matches. The V gene's germline CDR1 is SGHTA and CDR2 FQGNSA. The CDR3 is 14 residues long.